Below, one T cell receptor beta chain is given with its context. Its antigen is unidentified. This specimen belongs to a study of STAT3 mutations in large granular lymphocyte leukemia. TCRbeta libraries averaged about 40,773 productive templates per sample. Libraries were prepared by immunoSEQ multiplex PCR; TCRdb keeps only in-frame clonotypes and omits some of them. The sample yields about 15,000 clones, around 90% seen once. Study-wide results and caveats: In several patients, dominant TCR clone burden exceeded STAT3 mutant burden, suggesting STAT3 mutation arose secondarily. Every T-cell large granular lymphocyte leukemia patient had at least one immunodominant TCR beta clonotype. All newly emerging clones after therapy were STAT3 wild type. Treatment regimens differed across patients between samplings.

The sample was peripheral blood mononuclear cells. The sequence came from a woman aged 45 to 65 with T-cell large granular lymphocyte leukemia. Some clones in this sample may be carry-over from other donors' samples.

The CDR3 here is CASSRTSVSSYEQYF. Written as DNA, the CDR3 is TGTGCCAGCAGTAGGACTAGCGTGAGCTCCTACGAGCAGTACTTC. The chain combines TRBV6-6 with TRBJ2-7, with 9 bases fitting TRBD2. Losses at the gene ends were 5 bases for V and 0 bases for J; bases not matched to a gene: 5. The CDR3 spans 15 residues. Per germline, CDR1 MNHNY and CDR2 SVGAGI (reference sequence).